This entry is about one T cell receptor beta chain. This clone was observed once. The specificity of this receptor is unknown. No base quality information exists; no much larger clone differs at one position. TCRbeta CDR3 regions were amplified from genomic DNA by means of the immunoSEQ Assay, a bias-controlled multiplex PCR. From the authors' description of their analysis: The number of nucleated cells in each sample was estimated from the amplification of reference gene primers within the assay. Sequence reads were collapsed and filtered to measure the absolute abundance of every unique TCRbeta CDR3 rearrangement. For each sample, productive Simpson clonality was calculated as the square root of Simpson's diversity index over productive rearrangements. This is the immuneACCESS table as TCRdb keeps it, with only in-frame sequences that have V and J called. A part of the clones is gone; compared with another copy, unresolved V genes explain less than half, and the rest is unexplained. V and J calls and clone size are copied from that table; D and trimming were computed from the DNA. The sample table lists roughly 180,000 clones, 70% to 90% of them with a count of one. The top ten clonotypes cover about 5.6% of the sample.

This entry belongs to a study of blood T cell repertoires in COVID-19 (dated by TCRdb to 2020 to 2021). With regard to the full study: Samples covering the acute and convalescent phases of COVID-19 were provided by collaborators in the United States, Italy and Spain. Samples came from the ongoing ImmuneRACE study (first 160 participants) plus 1,254 subjects from 6 global collaborators. Deeply sampled blood TCRbeta repertoires from subjects exposed to, actively infected with, or recovered from COVID-19 were included in the dataset. The material from the prospective study consisted of cDNA or gDNA derived from T cells, B-cell-depleted T cells, or PBMCs. Where HLA class I and class II types were available, the types were taken from metadata supplied by the sample provider, not from assay-based typing. The sample metadata nearly always contained a de-identified subject ID, COVID-19 status, age in years and sex. The repertoires were released in a freely available public database intended as a resource for research on the immune response to SARS-CoV-2. Study-wide conclusions, independent of this receptor: The amount of clinical and demographic metadata varied by source and participant and was provided uncurated.

At the junction V is shortened by 4 bases and J by 5 bases; bases outside the gene matches: 8. The CDR3 runs 15 residues from the cysteine to the phenylalanine. The sequence is cut down to CDR3 DNA, 45 bases in frame from base 1. CDR1 is given as MGHRA and CDR2 as YSYEKL, both from the germline V gene. At one collaborating source in Seattle, patients were enrolled during active infection and were followed longitudinally through the course of disease. The collaborating institutions used their own protocols to collect whole blood in K2EDTA tubes. For TCRbeta analysis, collaborators shipped samples as frozen whole blood, isolated PBMCs, or DNA extracted from either of those sample types.

The chain is encoded by TRBV4-1 joined to TRBJ2-5, with 9 middle bases fitting TRBD2. The TCR originated in a woman in her fifties or sixties with COVID-19, enrolled during active disease. Specimen: peripheral blood. The CDR3 reads CASSPMAGGLETQYF. The DNA is TGCGCCAGCAGCCCCATGGCGGGGGGGCTGGAGACCCAGTACTTC.